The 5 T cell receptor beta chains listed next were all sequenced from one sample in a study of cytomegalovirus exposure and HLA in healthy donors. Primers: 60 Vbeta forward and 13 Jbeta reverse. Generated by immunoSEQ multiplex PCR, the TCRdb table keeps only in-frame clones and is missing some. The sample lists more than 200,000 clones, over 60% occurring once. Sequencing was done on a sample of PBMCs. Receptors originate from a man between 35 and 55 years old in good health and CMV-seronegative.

In DNA, the CDR3 is TGTGCCAGTAGTGTCTTCCCAGGGGGCTTATCCTACAATGAGCAGTTCTTC. Its translation is CASSVFPGGLSYNEQFF. The V call is TRBV19, the J call TRBJ2-1; 8 nucleotides line up with TRBD1. Germline V gene sequence: CDR1 LNHDA, CDR2 SQIVND (reference sequence). The CDR3 is 17 amino acids. The V and J ends lost 5 bases and 1 base, in that order; junction bases with no gene match: 10.

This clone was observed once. The CDR3 bases are TGTGCCAGTAGTATAGCGGGACAGGCGACGTTAGACTATGGCTACACCTTC. Amino acid sequence: CASSIAGQATLDYGYTF. The V gene is TRBV19, the J gene TRBJ1-2; 8 bases map to TRBD1. Trimming removed 1 base from V and 3 bases from J; junction bases left unmatched: 10. CDR1 LNHDA and CDR2 SQIVND come from the germline V gene (reference sequence). This CDR3 comprises 17 residues.

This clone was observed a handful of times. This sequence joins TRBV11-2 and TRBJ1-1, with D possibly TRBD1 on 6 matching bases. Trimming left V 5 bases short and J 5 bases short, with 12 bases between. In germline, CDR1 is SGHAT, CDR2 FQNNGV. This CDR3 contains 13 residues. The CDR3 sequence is CASSPGVRTEAFF. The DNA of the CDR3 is TGTGCCAGCAGCCCAGGGGTTCGAACTGAAGCTTTCTTT.

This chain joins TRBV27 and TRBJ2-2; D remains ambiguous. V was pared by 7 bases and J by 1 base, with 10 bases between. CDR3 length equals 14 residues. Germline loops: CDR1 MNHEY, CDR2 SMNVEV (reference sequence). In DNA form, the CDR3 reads TGTGCCAGCAAATCGCGTGGGAACACCGGGGAGCTGTTTTTT. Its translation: CASKSRGNTGELFF.

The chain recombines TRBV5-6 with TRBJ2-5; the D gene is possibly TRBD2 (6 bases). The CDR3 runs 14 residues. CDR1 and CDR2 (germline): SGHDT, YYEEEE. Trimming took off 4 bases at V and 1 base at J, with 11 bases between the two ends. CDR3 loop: CASSALGGQETQYF. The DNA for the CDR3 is TGTGCCAGCAGCGCTCTCGGGGGCCAAGAGACCCAGTACTTC.